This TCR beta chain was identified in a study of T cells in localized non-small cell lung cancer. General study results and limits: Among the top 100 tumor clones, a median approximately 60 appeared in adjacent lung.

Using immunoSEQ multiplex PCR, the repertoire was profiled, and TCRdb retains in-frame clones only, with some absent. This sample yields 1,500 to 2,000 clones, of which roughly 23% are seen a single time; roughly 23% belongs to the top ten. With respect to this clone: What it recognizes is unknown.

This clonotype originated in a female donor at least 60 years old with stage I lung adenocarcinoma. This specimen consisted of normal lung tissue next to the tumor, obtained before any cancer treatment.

CDR3 sequence: CASSQALQGAGNSPLHF. CDR3 DNA: TGCGCCAGCAGCCAAGCCCTTCAGGGGGCAGGTAATTCACCCCTCCACTTT. The genes are TRBV1 and TRBJ1-6; whether TRBD1, the table's D call, matches the DNA was not checked. TRBV1 corresponds to a pseudogene. The CDR3 spans 17 residues.